Sequencing of this TCR beta chain was carried out in a study of blood T cells in healthy people across ages. Points from the study as a whole: With donor CMV status unknown, expanded clonotype changes were possibly confounded. Strongly correlated with naive T cell percentage was TCR beta diversity. Measured against age, TCR beta diversity per million T cells decreased in a roughly linear manner.

Then a second PCR, running about 7 to 11 cycles, was carried out with a sample-barcoded 5' primer and a J-beta primer mix. TCRdb reprocessed the 5' RACE reads with MiXCR, giving one entry per CDR3 protein. The sample has about 1.4 million distinct CDR3 sequences, around 59% seen once; the top ten hold about 6.7%. The count of this clonotype is one. Its antigen is undetermined. Roughly 10 milliliters of peripheral blood were drawn from each donor into EDTA-treated tubes. This CDR3 is built from 13 residues. With 6 bases clipped from V and 5 bases from J, the junction kept 7 bases outside the gene matches. CDR1 and CDR2 (germline): KGHSH, LQKENI.

Sample: blood. The chain links TRBV18 to TRBJ2-7, with 7 bases that match TRBD1. This sequence originates from a man between 18 and 35 years old in good health. The CDR3, as DNA: TGTGCCAGCTCCCCGGACAGGTCCGACGAGCAGTACTTC. Translation gives CASSPDRSDEQYF.